This T cell receptor (beta chain) was identified during a study of Ad26.COV2.S vaccination and SARS-CoV-2 variants. Study details: Donor joined the COV1001 Ad26.COV2.S trial arm. Each vaccinee took Ad26.COV2.S intramuscularly, once or twice 56 days apart. Study-wide points: Spike-specific TCR breadth was greater after Ad26.COV2.S than placebo.

Treatment given: some 19 received Ad26.COV2.S at low or high dose, single or two shots; 5 received placebo; per-sample allocation not given. On day 63 after the first injection, vaccine and placebo recipients gave samples. Within Boston, the person who donated was an adult of 18-55 years. CDR1 MNHEY and CDR2 SVGAGI come from the germline V gene. This CDR3 is 13 amino acids long. Between the trimmed V and J ends, which lost 6 bases and 10 bases, there was a span of 19 bases. A remark on this clone: Its antigen remains unknown.

Produced via immunoSEQ multiplex PCR; TCRdb's table is partial and in-frame only. The sample contains roughly 410,000 clones, 83% of which appear only once. The TCR was taken from a person between 18 and 65 years old who received the Ad26.COV2.S COVID-19 vaccine or a placebo. The source was peripheral blood, collected in a trial of Ad26.COV2.S vaccine versus placebo. The chain employs TRBV6-5 and TRBJ2-7, with D uncertain. The CDR3 DNA reads as TGTGCCAGCAGGTCAGCGCCATTAGCAAATCAGTACTTC. Translating gives CASRSAPLANQYF.